Shown below are 17 T cell receptor beta chains from a single sample sequenced in a study of vaccination effects on CD4 cells after COVID-19. The data were produced by immunoSEQ multiplex PCR, yet TCRdb's version contains in-frame clones alone and is incomplete. The profile covers under 60,000 clones, with more than 65% appearing a single time and around 5.5% taken by the ten largest. Sequencing was preceded by expansion of antigen-specific CD4+ T cells with viral peptide pools in the ViraFEST assay. CD4+ T cell isolation took place after more than eight days of culture. By PCR, the person was confirmed to have had SARS-CoV-2 infection between March and December 2020. Antigens of these TCRs are unknown. Sequencing was performed on CD4+ T cells from PBMCs cultured with HIV peptides, taken before COVID-19 vaccination. Subset meaning: HIV-1 Nef peptide pool negative control/reference culture. The source is a human donor who had a prior SARS-CoV-2 infection.

The chain uses TRBV24-1 and TRBJ1-2, with no clear D. Germline V CDR1 and CDR2: KGHDR, SFDVKD. Trimming stripped 6 bases from V and 7 bases from J, with 17 bases between. This CDR3 contains 14 residues. The CDR3 region is CATSTTARHRGYTF. Written as DNA, the CDR3 is TGTGCCACCAGTACTACAGCCCGACATCGTGGCTACACCTTC.

A single count supports this clone. This chain joins TRBV10-3 and TRBJ2-3; tentatively, D is TRBD1 or TRBD2 (5 bases each). Germline CDR1 reads ENHRY; CDR2 reads SYGVKD. V lost 5 bases, J lost 7 bases, and 10 bases lay in between. CDR3 size: 12 residues. The DNA for the CDR3 is TGTGCCATCAGTTCGGGACCGAATACGCAGTATTTT. Protein: CAISSGPNTQYF.

The chain carries TRBV5-1 and TRBJ2-7; 9 bases agree with TRBD1. The CDR3 is 15 amino acids. The ends lost 1 base at V and 4 bases at J; junction bases unmatched: 6. The germline V gene has CDR1 SGHRS and CDR2 YFSETQ. For the CDR3, the DNA is TGCGCCAGCAGCTTGTCGGCGACAGGGGGTTACGAGCAGTACTTC. Protein product: CASSLSATGGYEQYF.

CDR3 bases: TGTGCCAGCAGCACCCCGGGCGGCTACACCTTC. Its protein is CASSTPGGYTF. The chain couples TRBV5-5 to TRBJ1-2; unclear D gene. The CDR3 is 11 amino acids. Germline V CDR1 and CDR2: SGHKS, YYEKEE (reference sequence). Trimming shortened V by 4 bases and J by 8 bases, and 9 bases separated the two germline ends.

The CDR3 region is CASSISGSSYEQYF. For the CDR3, the DNA is TGTGCCAGCAGCATTAGCGGGAGCTCCTACGAGCAGTACTTC. The gene calls are TRBV7-2 and TRBJ2-7; 9 bases are shared with TRBD2. J gave up 0 bases and V 5 bases, and 2 bases lay outside the gene matches. The CDR3 runs to 14 residues. Germline CDR1 reads SGHTA; CDR2 reads FQGNSA.

The chain carries TRBV29-1 and TRBJ2-1; the D is unclear. With 4 bases removed from V and 5 bases from J, the gap between germline ends came to 21 bases. CDR1 is SQVTM, CDR2 ANQGSEA, per germline. The length of the CDR3 is 16 residues. The CDR3 spells CSVGHQSTIGHNEQFF. The CDR3 coding sequence is TGCAGCGTTGGCCACCAATCCACAATCGGCCACAATGAGCAGTTCTTC.

The chain employs TRBV5-6 and TRBJ2-3; D remains ambiguous. Per germline, CDR1 SGHDT and CDR2 YYEEEE. The CDR3 spans 16 residues. Deletions cut 3 bases from V and 0 bases from J, with 14 bases between. CDR3 region: CASSYGPPPSTDTQYF. Written as DNA, the CDR3 is TGTGCCAGCAGCTACGGGCCGCCACCCAGCACAGATACGCAGTATTTT.

The chain links TRBV15 to TRBJ1-3, with D tentatively TRBD1 (5 bases). The length of the CDR3 is 13 residues. V was clipped by 5 bases and J by 2 bases, with 7 bases between them. Germline V gene sequence: CDR1 LNHNV, CDR2 YYDKDF (reference sequence). CDR3 sequence reads: CATSGTTGNTIYF. CDR3 DNA sequence: TGTGCCACCAGCGGGACGACTGGAAACACCATATATTTT.

The rearrangement uses TRBV29-1 and TRBJ1-1; D is unclear. V was pared by 7 bases and J by 0 bases, with 6 bases between. The CDR3 is 11 residues long. Germline values: CDR1 SQVTM, CDR2 ANQGSEA. CDR3 bases: TGCAGCGCACGAATGAACACTGAAGCTTTCTTT. Encoded protein: CSARMNTEAFF. Full variable domain (rest looked up from reference TRBV29-1 and TRBJ1-1): SAVISQKPSRDICQRGTSLTIQCQVDSQVTMMFWYRQQPGQSLTLIATANQGSEATYESGFVIDKFPISRPNLTFSTLTVSNMSPEDSSIYLCSARMNTEAFFGQGTRLTVV.

The chain combines TRBV7-8 with TRBJ1-1, with D unresolved. Deletions cut 5 bases from V and 2 bases from J, with 12 bases between. This CDR3 is built from 14 residues. The germline V gene has CDR1 SGHVS and CDR2 FQNEAQ. The CDR3 region is CASSPNDINTEAFF. DNA for the CDR3: TGTGCCAGCAGCCCGAACGACATAAACACTGAAGCTTTCTTT.

The rearrangement links TRBV3-1 (or the pseudogene TRBV3-2) to TRBJ2-3; D not certain. The CDR3 length is 13 residues. Germline V gene data show CDR1 as LGHDT and CDR2 as YNNKEL (reference sequence). V gave up 2 bases and J gave up 0 bases, with 3 bases separating them. CDR3 amino acids: CASSQTSTDTQYF. CDR3 DNA sequence: TGTGCCAGCAGCCAAACTAGCACAGATACGCAGTATTTT.

This clone has just a few counts. CDR3 sequence: CASSPGHGLNYGYTF. For the CDR3, the DNA is TGTGCCAGCAGCCCGGGACACGGACTAAACTATGGCTACACCTTC. V gene TRBV6-4 combines with J gene TRBJ1-2; the D gene is possibly TRBD1 (6 bases). Trimming stripped 6 bases from V and 2 bases from J, with 16 bases between. Germline V lookup: CDR1 MRHNA, CDR2 SNTAGT. The CDR3 loop spans 15 amino acids.

This sequence joins TRBV29-1 and TRBJ2-3, with D possibly TRBD2 on 6 matching bases. V lost 4 bases and J 10 bases, leaving 12 bases between the germline ends. In germline, CDR1 is SQVTM, CDR2 ANQGSEA. The CDR3 consists of 11 residues. The CDR3 sequence is CSVGRDFAQYF. The CDR3 DNA sequence: TGCAGCGTTGGCAGGGACTTTGCGCAGTATTTT.

CDR3 nucleotides: TGTGCCAGCAGCAGAGGACAGGGGCGATCCTACGAGCAGTACTTC. Translating it yields CASSRGQGRSYEQYF. V gene TRBV5-8 combines with J gene TRBJ2-7, with 9 nucleotides matching TRBD1. Germline V lookup: CDR1 SGHTS, CDR2 YDEGEE. The J segment lost 1 base and the V segment lost 4 bases, leaving 6 bases of the junction unmatched. This CDR3 is built from 15 residues. The variable domain in full, with the rest retrieved from reference TRBV5-8 and TRBJ2-7, is EAGVTQSPTHLIKTRGQQATLRCSPISGHTSVYWYQQALGLGLQFLLWYDEGEERNRGNFPPRFSGRQFPNYSSELNVNALELEDSALYLCASSRGQGRSYEQYFGPGTRLTVT.

The chain carries TRBV7-9 and TRBJ1-2, with TRBD1 identical over 9 bases. Germline loops: CDR1 SEHNR, CDR2 FQNEAQ (reference sequence). Trimming cost V 5 bases and J 9 bases; bases outside gene matches: 10. The CDR3 covers 14 residues. The CDR3 DNA reads as TGTGCCAGCAGCCCGCAGGGACAGGGCGAGAGCTACACCTTC. Residues: CASSPQGQGESYTF.

The chain employs TRBV19 and TRBJ1-5; 9 nucleotides align to TRBD1. V dropped 4 bases and J dropped 16; count of bases not matched to a gene: 8. Germline CDR1 LNHDA, CDR2 SQIVND (reference sequence). The CDR3 is made up of 12 amino acids. DNA of the CDR3: TGTGCCAGTAGTACGACAGGGGGAGATCGACATTTT. Residues: CASSTTGGDRHF.

The chain uses TRBV3-1 (or the pseudogene TRBV3-2) and TRBJ1-1, with 7 bases that match TRBD1. The CDR3 spans 18 residues. Germline values: CDR1 LGHDT, CDR2 YNNKEL (reference sequence). V dropped 2 bases and J dropped 0; count of bases not matched to a gene: 12. Here the CDR3 DNA reads TGTGCCAGCAGCCAAATGGCGGGGGGAAGGGGGCTGAACACTGAAGCTTTCTTT. Translation gives CASSQMAGGRGLNTEAFF.